This record looks at one T cell receptor beta chain sequence and its context. The CDR3 consists of 15 residues. In germline, CDR1 is LNHDA, CDR2 SQIVND (reference sequence). V was trimmed by 3 bases and J by 5 bases, leaving 16 bases between them. TCRdb itself ran the RT-PCR reads through MiXCR, one entry per CDR3 protein. The table includes about 680,000 distinct CDR3 sequences, 13% to 15% detected once. The receptor comes from a female donor in good health, serving as a healthy control. V gene TRBV19 combines with J gene TRBJ1-2; D is ambiguous. The specimen sequenced was memory CD4+ T cells from blood. CDR3 region: CASSIRAGTAYGYTF. The CDR3 coding sequence is TGTGCCAGTAGTATTAGGGCAGGCACAGCTTATGGCTACACCTTC.